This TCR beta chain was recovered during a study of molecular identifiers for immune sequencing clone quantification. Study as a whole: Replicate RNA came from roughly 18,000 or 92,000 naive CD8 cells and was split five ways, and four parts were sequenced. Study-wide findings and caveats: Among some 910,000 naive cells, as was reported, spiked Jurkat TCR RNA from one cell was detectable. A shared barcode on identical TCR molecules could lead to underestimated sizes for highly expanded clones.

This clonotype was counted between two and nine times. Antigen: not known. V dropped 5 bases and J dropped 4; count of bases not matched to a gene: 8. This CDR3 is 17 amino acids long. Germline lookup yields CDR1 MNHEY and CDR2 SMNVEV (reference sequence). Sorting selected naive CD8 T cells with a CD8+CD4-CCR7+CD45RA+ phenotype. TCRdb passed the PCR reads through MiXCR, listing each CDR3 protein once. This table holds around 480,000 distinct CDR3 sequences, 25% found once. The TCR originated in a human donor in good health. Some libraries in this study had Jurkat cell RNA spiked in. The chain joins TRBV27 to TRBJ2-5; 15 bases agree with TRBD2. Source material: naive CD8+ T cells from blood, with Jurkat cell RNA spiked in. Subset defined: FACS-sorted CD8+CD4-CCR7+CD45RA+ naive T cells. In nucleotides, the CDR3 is TGTGCCAGCAGTCCACCGGGACTAGCGGGAGGACGAGAGACCCAGTACTTC. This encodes CASSPPGLAGGRETQYF.